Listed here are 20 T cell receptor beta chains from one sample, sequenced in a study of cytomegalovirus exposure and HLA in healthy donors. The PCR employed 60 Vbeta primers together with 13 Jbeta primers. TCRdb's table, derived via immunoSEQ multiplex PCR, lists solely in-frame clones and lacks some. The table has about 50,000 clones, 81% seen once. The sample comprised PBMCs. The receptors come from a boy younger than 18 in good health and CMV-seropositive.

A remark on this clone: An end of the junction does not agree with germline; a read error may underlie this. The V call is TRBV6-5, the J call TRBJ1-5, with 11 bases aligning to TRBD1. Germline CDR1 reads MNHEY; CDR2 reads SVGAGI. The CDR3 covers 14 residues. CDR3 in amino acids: CASSRTGGKQPQHF. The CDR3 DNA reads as TGTGCCAGCAGCCGGACAGGGGGCAAGCAGCCCCAGCATTTT.

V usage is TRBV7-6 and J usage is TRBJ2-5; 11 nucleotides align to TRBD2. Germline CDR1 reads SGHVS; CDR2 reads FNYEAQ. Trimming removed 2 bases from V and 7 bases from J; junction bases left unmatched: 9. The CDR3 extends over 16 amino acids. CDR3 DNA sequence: TGTGCCAGCAGCTTATCGGCTAGCGGGGGGTTGTGGACCCAGTACTTC. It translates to CASSLSASGGLWTQYF. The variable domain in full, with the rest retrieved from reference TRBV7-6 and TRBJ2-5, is GAGVSQSPRYKVTKRGQDVALRCDPISGHVSLYWYRQALGQGPEFLTYFNYEAQQDKSGLPNDRFSAERPEGSISTLTIQRTEQRDSAMYRCASSLSASGGLWTQYFGPGTRLLVL.

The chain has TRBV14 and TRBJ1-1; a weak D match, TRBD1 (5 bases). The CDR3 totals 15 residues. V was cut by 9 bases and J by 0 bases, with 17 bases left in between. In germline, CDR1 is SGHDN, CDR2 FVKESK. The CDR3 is CARGGHRSLNTEAFF. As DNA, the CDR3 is TGTGCCAGGGGAGGACACAGATCCTTGAACACTGAAGCTTTCTTT.

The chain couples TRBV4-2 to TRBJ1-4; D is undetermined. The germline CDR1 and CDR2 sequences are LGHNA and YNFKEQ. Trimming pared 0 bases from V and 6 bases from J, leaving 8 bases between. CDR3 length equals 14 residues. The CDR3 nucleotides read TGTGCCAGCAGCCAAGACACGGTTTATGAAAAACTGTTTTTT. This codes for CASSQDTVYEKLFF.

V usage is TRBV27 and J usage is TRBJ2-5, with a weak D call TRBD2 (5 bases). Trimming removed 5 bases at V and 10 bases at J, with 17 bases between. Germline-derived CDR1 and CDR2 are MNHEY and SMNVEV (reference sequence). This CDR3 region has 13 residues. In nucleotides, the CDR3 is TGTGCCAGCAGTCCCAGCGGCCTTGGGAACCAGTACTTC. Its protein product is CASSPSGLGNQYF.

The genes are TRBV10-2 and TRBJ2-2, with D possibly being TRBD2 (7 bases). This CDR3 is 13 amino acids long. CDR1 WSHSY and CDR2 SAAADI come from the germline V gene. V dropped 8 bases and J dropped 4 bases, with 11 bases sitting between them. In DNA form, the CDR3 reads TGCGCCAGCGGGGGGGCCCCCACCGGGGAGCTGTTTTTT. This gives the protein CASGGAPTGELFF.

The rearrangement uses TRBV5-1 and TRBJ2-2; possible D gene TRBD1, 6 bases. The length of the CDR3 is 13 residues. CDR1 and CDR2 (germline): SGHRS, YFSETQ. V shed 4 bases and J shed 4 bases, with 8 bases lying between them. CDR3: CASSATGTGELFF. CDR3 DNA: TGCGCCAGCAGCGCGACAGGCACCGGGGAGCTGTTTTTT.

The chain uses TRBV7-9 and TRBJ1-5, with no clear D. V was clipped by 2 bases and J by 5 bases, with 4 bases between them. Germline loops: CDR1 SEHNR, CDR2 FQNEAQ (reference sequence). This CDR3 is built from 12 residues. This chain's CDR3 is CASSLPDQPQHF. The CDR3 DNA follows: TGTGCCAGCAGCTTACCGGATCAGCCCCAGCATTTT.

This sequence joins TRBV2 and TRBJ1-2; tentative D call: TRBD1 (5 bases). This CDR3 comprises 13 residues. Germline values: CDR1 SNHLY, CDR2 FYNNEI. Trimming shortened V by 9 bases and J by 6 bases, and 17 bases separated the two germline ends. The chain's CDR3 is CARGPGAMDGYTF. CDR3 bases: TGTGCCAGGGGGCCGGGAGCGATGGATGGCTACACCTTC.

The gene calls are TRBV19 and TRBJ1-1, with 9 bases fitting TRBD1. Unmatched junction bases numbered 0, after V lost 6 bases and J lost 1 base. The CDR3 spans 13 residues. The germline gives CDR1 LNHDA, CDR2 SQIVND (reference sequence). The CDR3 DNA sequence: TGTGCCAGTAGGGACAGGGGGAACACTGAAGCTTTCTTT. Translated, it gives CASRDRGNTEAFF. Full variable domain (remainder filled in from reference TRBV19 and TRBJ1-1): DGGITQSPKYLFRKEGQNVTLSCEQNLNHDAMYWYRQDPGQGLRLIYYSQIVNDFQKGDIAEGYSVSREKKESFPLTVTSAQKNPTAFYLCASRDRGNTEAFFGQGTRLTVV.

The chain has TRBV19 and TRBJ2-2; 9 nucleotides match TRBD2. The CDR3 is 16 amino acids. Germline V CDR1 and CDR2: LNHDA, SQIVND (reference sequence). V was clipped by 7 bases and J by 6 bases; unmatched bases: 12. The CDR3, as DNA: TGTGCCAGTAATCCCGAGGGTAGCGGGGGTTCCGGGGAGCTGTTTTTT. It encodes CASNPEGSGGSGELFF.

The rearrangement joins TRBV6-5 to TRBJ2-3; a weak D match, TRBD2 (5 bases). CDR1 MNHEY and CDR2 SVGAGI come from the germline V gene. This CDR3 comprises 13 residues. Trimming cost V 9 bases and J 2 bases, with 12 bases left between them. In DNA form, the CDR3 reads TGTGCCAGTCGTACGGGATTCACAGATACGCAGTATTTT. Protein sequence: CASRTGFTDTQYF.

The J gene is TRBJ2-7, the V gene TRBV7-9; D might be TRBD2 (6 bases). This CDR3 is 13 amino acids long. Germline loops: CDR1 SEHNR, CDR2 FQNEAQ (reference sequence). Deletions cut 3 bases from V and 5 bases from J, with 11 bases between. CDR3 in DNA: TGTGCCAGCAGCTTGGGATGGGGGGACGAGCAGTACTTC. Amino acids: CASSLGWGDEQYF.

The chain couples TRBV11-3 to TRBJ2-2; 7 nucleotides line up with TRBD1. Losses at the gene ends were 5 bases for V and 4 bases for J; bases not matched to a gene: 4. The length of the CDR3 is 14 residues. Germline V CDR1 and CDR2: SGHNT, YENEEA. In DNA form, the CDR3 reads TGTGCCAGCAGCCGGGACAGAGCCACCGGGGAGCTGTTTTTT. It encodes CASSRDRATGELFF.

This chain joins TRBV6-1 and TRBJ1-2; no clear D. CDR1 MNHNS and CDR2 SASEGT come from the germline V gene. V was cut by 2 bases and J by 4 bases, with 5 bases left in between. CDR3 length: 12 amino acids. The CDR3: CASSEMSYGYTF. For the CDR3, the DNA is TGTGCCAGCAGTGAAATGAGCTATGGCTACACCTTC.

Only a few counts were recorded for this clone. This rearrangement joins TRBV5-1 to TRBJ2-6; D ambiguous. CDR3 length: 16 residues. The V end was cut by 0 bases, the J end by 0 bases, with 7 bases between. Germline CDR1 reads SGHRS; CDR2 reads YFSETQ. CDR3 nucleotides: TGCGCCAGCAGCTTGGCCTACCGCTCTGGGGCCAACGTCCTGACTTTC. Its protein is CASSLAYRSGANVLTF.

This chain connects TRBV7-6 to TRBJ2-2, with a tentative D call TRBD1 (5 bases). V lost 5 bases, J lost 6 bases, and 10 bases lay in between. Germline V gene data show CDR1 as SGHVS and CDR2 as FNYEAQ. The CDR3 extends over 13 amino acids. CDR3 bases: TGTGCCAGCAGCAAGGGGATGGCCGGGGAGCTGTTTTTT. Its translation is CASSKGMAGELFF.

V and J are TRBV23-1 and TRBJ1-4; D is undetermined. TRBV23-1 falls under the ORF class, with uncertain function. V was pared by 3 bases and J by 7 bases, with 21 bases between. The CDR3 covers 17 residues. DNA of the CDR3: TGCGCCAGCAGTCATCTGTCCCCCGGGGAGGGCAGTGAAAAACTGTTTTTT. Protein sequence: CASSHLSPGEGSEKLFF.

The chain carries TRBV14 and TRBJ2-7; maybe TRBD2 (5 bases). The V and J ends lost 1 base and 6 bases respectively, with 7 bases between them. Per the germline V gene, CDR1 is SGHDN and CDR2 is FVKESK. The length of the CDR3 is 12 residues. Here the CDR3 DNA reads TGTGCCAGCAGCCAAGGAGGGTTCGAGCAGTACTTC. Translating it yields CASSQGGFEQYF.

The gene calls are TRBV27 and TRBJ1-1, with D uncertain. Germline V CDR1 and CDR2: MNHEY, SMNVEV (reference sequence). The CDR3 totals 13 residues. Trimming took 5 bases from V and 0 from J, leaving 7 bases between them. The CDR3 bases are TGTGCCAGCAGTGCCACTGTGAACACTGAAGCTTTCTTT. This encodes CASSATVNTEAFF.